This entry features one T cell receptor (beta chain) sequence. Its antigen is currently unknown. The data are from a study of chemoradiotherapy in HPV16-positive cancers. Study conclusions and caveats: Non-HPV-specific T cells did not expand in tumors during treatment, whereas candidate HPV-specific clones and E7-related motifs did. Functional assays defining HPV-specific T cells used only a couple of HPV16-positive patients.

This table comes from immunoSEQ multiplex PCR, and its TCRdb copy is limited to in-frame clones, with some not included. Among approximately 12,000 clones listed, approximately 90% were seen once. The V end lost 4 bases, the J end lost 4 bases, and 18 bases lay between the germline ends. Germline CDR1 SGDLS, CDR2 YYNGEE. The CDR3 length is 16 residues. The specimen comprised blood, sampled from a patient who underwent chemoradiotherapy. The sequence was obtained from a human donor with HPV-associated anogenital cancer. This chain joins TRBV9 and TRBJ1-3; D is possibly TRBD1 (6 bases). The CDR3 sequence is CASSKNYRVGGNTIYF. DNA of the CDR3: TGTGCCAGCAGCAAAAACTACAGGGTAGGCGGAAACACCATATATTTT.